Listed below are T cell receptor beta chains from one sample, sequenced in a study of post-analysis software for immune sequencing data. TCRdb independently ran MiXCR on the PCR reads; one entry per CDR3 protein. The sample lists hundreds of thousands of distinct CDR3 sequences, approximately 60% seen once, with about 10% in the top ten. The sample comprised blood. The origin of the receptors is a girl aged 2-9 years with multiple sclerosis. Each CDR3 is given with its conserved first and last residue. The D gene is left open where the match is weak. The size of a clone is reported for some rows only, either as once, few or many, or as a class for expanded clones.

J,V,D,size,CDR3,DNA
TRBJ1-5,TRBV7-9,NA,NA,CASSSLGRGPQHF,TGTGCCAGCAGTTCTCTAGGGCGTGGGCCCCAGCATTTT
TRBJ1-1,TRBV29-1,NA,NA,CSVGRLPGAGDEAFF,TGCAGCGTTGGGAGACTCCCCGGCGCGGGGGACGAAGCTTTCTTT
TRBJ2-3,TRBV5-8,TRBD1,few,CASSASTGVSTDTQYF,TGTGCCAGCAGCGCATCGACAGGGGTGAGCACAGATACGCAGTATTTT
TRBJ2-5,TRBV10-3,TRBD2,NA,CAISESLAGGLEKTQYF,TGTGCCATCAGTGAGTCACTAGCGGGGGGGCTGGAAAAGACCCAGTACTTC
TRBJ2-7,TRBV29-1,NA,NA,CSVAPSAGDYEQYF,TGCAGCGTTGCCCCCTCCGCAGGGGATTACGAGCAGTACTTC
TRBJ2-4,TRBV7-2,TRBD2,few,CASSSPTSGHLAKNIQYF,TGTGCCAGCAGCTCGCCCACTAGCGGACACTTAGCCAAAAACATTCAGTACTTC
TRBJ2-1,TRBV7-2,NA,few,CASSLAGRGNSNEQFF,TGTGCCAGCAGCTTAGCGGGCAGGGGTAATTCCAATGAGCAGTTCTTC
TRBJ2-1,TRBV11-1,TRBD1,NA,CASSLGQGSWNEQFF,TGTGCCAGCAGCCTAGGACAGGGGAGTTGGAATGAGCAGTTCTTC
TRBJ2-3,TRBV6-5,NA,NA,CASSYSTIGHASTDTQYF,TGTGCCAGCAGTTACTCGACCATTGGACACGCTAGCACAGATACGCAGTATTTT
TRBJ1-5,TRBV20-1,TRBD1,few,CSAPRGGAGQPQHF,TGCAGTGCCCCGCGAGGGGGCGCGGGGCAGCCCCAGCATTTT
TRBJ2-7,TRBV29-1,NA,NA,CSVDSGPAGYEQYF,TGCAGCGTTGATAGTGGGCCCGCAGGCTACGAGCAGTACTTC
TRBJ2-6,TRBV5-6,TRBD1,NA,CASRETGTGANVLTF,TGTGCCAGCAGAGAGACAGGGACTGGGGCCAACGTCCTGACTTTC
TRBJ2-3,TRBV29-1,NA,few,CSVRSRNTDTQYF,TGCAGCGTTAGGTCGCGGAACACAGATACGCAGTATTTT
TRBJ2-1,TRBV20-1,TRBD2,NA,CSANERGDEQFF,TGCAGTGCAAACGAGCGGGGGGATGAGCAGTTCTTC
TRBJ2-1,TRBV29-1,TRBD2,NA,CSASSGTSADNEQFF,TGCAGCGCCTCCTCGGGGACTAGCGCCGACAATGAGCAGTTCTTC
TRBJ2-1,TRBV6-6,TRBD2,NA,CASSYSLAGDNEQFF,TGTGCCAGCAGTTACTCGCTAGCGGGGGACAATGAGCAGTTCTTC
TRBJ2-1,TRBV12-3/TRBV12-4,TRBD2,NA,CASSLFPASGNEQFF,TGTGCCAGCAGTTTATTCCCGGCTAGCGGCAATGAGCAGTTCTTC
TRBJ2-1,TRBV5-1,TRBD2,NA,CASSVGTSGDNEQFF,TGCGCCAGCAGCGTAGGGACTAGCGGGGACAATGAGCAGTTCTTC
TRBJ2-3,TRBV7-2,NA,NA,CASSSPRGGGGMADTQYF,TGTGCCAGCAGCTCACCCCGCGGGGGCGGGGGTATGGCAGATACGCAGTATTTT
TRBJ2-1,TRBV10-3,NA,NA,CAISPPEREQFF,TGTGCCATCTCCCCACCCGAGCGGGAGCAGTTCTTC
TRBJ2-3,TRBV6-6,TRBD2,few,CASTARTSEDTQYF,TGTGCCAGCACCGCCCGGACTAGCGAAGATACGCAGTATTTT
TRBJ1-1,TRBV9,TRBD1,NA,CASSKGTGMNTEAFF,TGTGCCAGCAGCAAAGGGACAGGGATGAACACTGAAGCTTTCTTT
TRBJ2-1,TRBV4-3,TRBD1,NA,CASSQDRGQGAYNEQFF,TGCGCCAGCAGCCAAGATAGGGGCCAGGGGGCCTACAATGAGCAGTTCTTC